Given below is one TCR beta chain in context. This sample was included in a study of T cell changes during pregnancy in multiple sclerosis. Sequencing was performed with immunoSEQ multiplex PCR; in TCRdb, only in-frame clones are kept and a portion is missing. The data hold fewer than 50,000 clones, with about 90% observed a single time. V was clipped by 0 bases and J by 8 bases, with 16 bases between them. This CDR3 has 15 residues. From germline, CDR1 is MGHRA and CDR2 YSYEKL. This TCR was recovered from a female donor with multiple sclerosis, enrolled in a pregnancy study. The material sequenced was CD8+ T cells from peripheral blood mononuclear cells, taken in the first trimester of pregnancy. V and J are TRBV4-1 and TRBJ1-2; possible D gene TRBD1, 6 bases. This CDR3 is CASSQDPPGANGYTF. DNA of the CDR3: TGCGCCAGCAGCCAAGACCCCCCAGGGGCGAACGGCTACACCTTC.